The rows below give T cell receptor beta chains drawn from one sample of a study of control samples from healthy donors and cancer patients. Here immunoSEQ multiplex PCR was the method, and the copy in TCRdb shows in-frame clones only, minus some. The table lists fewer than 500,000 clones, about 93% of them singletons. Sequences were obtained from PBMCs. The receptors come from a man aged 35 to 55 with head and neck cancer. Each CDR3 is given with its conserved first and last residue. A D gene is named only where the DNA matches it firmly. Clone size appears in some rows only: once, few, many, or a class for an expanded clone.

TRBJ1-2	TRBV28	NA	NA	14	CASSLSGDQWGYTF	TGTGCCAGCAGTTTATCGGGGGACCAATGGGGCTACACCTTC
TRBJ2-7	TRBV6-6	NA	once	13	CASRRDSDYEQYF	TGTGCCAGCAGACGCGACAGCGACTACGAGCAGTACTTC
TRBJ2-7	TRBV5-4	NA	NA	13	CASSFAGTYEQYF	TGTGCCAGCAGCTTCGCAGGGACCTACGAGCAGTACTTC
TRBJ1-1	TRBV15	TRBD1	NA	19	CATSRKLAGGRGGVTEAFF	TGTGCCACCAGCAGGAAGCTAGCAGGGGGGCGCGGCGGTGTCACTGAAGCTTTCTTT
TRBJ1-1	TRBV5-5	NA	NA	17	CASSLRDSGFMNTEAFF	TGTGCCAGCAGCCTCCGTGACAGTGGGTTTATGAACACTGAAGCTTTCTTT
TRBJ2-3	TRBV27	TRBD2	NA	15	CASRTWEGEVGTQYF	TGTGCCAGCAGAACCTGGGAGGGAGAAGTGGGTACGCAGTATTTT
TRBJ2-5	TRBV18	NA	NA	16	CASSPNLLANQETQYF	TGTGCCAGCTCACCAAATCTTCTAGCGAACCAAGAGACCCAGTACTTC
TRBJ2-7	TRBV5-4	TRBD2	once	16	CASSHGTSGFSYEQYF	TGTGCCAGCAGCCACGGGACTAGCGGGTTCTCCTACGAGCAGTACTTC
TRBJ1-6	TRBV5-1	TRBD1	NA	15	CASSPGTGLISPLHF	TGCGCCAGCAGCCCCGGGACAGGGTTAATATCACCCCTCCACTTT
TRBJ1-2	TRBV3-1/TRBV3-2	NA	NA	14	CASSQAVQIYGYTF	TGTGCCAGCAGCCAAGCTGTACAGATCTATGGCTACACCTTC
TRBJ1-1	TRBV7-3	NA	NA	12	CASGRGGTEAFF	TGTGCCAGCGGCAGGGGCGGCACTGAAGCTTTCTTT
TRBJ2-7	TRBV25-1	NA	NA	14	CASSGYNRFDEQYF	TGTGCCAGCAGTGGGTACAACCGCTTCGACGAGCAGTACTTC
TRBJ1-6	TRBV11-2	TRBD1	NA	15	CASSLSGTGRSPLHF	TGTGCCAGCAGCTTAAGCGGGACAGGTCGATCACCCCTCCACTTT
TRBJ2-7	TRBV6-6	NA	NA	14	CASSSQGGPYEQYF	TGTGCCAGCAGTTCCCAGGGGGGTCCCTACGAGCAGTACTTC
TRBJ1-1	TRBV29-1	NA	NA	13	CSADGAMNTEAFF	TGCAGCGCGGATGGGGCCATGAACACTGAAGCTTTCTTT
TRBJ1-1	TRBV6-5	NA	NA	13	CASSTAGGTEAFF	TGTGCCAGCAGTACAGCGGGGGGCACTGAAGCTTTCTTT
TRBJ2-2	TRBV5-6	TRBD2	many	17	CASSYELAGGNTGELFF	TGTGCCAGCAGCTACGAGCTAGCGGGGGGGAACACCGGGGAGCTGTTTTTT
TRBJ1-1	TRBV6-6	NA	few	15	CASSFPPRQNTEAFF	TGTGCCAGCAGTTTCCCCCCCCGACAAAACACTGAAGCTTTCTTT
TRBJ1-2	TRBV27	TRBD1	NA	16	CASSSHDRGNNYGYTF	TGTGCCAGCAGTTCCCACGACAGGGGGAATAACTATGGCTACACCTTC
TRBJ2-5	TRBV27	NA	NA	14	CASSLIGSQETQYF	TGTGCCAGCAGTTTAATTGGGAGTCAAGAGACCCAGTACTTC
TRBJ2-7	TRBV28	TRBD1	NA	13	CASRTGTPYEQYF	TGTGCCAGCAGGACAGGGACCCCCTACGAGCAGTACTTC
TRBJ1-2	TRBV30	NA	NA	12	CAYISQGHISHF	TGTGCCTACATATCCCAGGGACACATATCTCACTTC
TRBJ1-2	TRBV6-6	TRBD1	NA	16	CASRGTATANRYGYTF	TGTGCCAGCAGAGGGACAGCCACCGCCAACCGCTATGGCTACACCTTC
TRBJ2-5	TRBV24-1	NA	NA	13	CATSVAGRETQYF	TGTGCCACCAGTGTAGCAGGGAGGGAGACCCAGTACTTC
TRBJ1-6	TRBV7-2	NA	NA	15	CASTLDSTYNSPLHF	TGTGCCAGCACCCTCGACAGCACCTATAATTCACCCCTCCACTTT
TRBJ2-2	TRBV7-2	NA	NA	14	CASSLGQNTGELFF	TGTGCCAGCAGCTTAGGACAGAACACCGGGGAGCTGTTTTTT
TRBJ2-7	TRBV3-1/TRBV3-2	NA	NA	14	CASSRGAGPYEQYF	TGTGCCAGCAGCCGAGGGGCAGGGCCCTACGAGCAGTACTTC
TRBJ2-2	TRBV6-5	NA	NA	10	CASLAGELFF	TGTGCCAGTCTAGCCGGGGAGCTGTTTTTT
TRBJ2-5	TRBV7-3	NA	NA	15	CASRLGGPTQETQYF	TGTGCCAGCAGGTTGGGCGGGCCAACTCAAGAGACCCAGTACTTC
TRBJ2-3	TRBV28	TRBD1	NA	16	CASSLPAGGSSDTQYF	TGTGCCAGCAGTTTACCTGCAGGGGGCAGTTCTGATACGCAGTATTTT
TRBJ2-7	TRBV10-1	NA	NA	12	CASSESGYEQYF	TGCGCCAGCAGTGAAAGTGGTTACGAGCAGTACTTC
TRBJ1-4	TRBV9	NA	NA	15	CASSVLGSRGEKLFF	TGTGCCAGCAGCGTCCTAGGGAGCCGGGGTGAAAAACTGTTTTTT
TRBJ1-1	TRBV19	TRBD1	NA	14	CASRQGGEDTEAFF	TGTGCCAGCCGACAGGGCGGGGAGGACACTGAAGCTTTCTTT
TRBJ1-1	TRBV19	NA	NA	13	CASSLPQGREAFF	TGTGCCAGTAGTCTCCCCCAGGGTCGTGAAGCTTTCTTT
TRBJ2-3	TRBV27	TRBD2	NA	14	CASSAGLRTDTQYF	TGTGCCAGCAGCGCGGGACTACGCACAGATACGCAGTATTTT
TRBJ2-5	TRBV4-1	NA	NA	12	CASSQDQETQYF	TGCGCCAGCAGCCAAGATCAAGAGACCCAGTACTTC
TRBJ2-7	TRBV18	NA	NA	13	CASSPGTSYEQYF	TGTGCCAGCTCACCTGGGACATCTTACGAGCAGTACTTC
TRBJ2-2	TRBV10-1	NA	NA	14	CASREESNTGELFF	TGCGCCAGCAGGGAGGAATCGAACACCGGGGAGCTGTTTTTT
TRBJ2-5	TRBV7-2	NA	NA	14	CASSLFFSTETQYF	TGTGCCAGCAGCTTGTTTTTTAGCACAGAGACCCAGTACTTC
TRBJ1-5	TRBV6-5	TRBD1	NA	15	CASSYQQGEEWPQHF	TGTGCCAGCAGTTACCAACAGGGGGAGGAGTGGCCCCAGCATTTT
TRBJ1-1	TRBV6-5	NA	NA	13	CASKGSMITEAFF	TGTGCCAGCAAAGGGAGTATGATCACTGAAGCTTTCTTT
TRBJ1-2	TRBV29-1	NA	NA	15	CSVESPARGNYGYTF	TGCAGCGTTGAAAGCCCCGCCAGGGGTAACTATGGCTACACCTTC
TRBJ2-6	TRBV6-5	NA	NA	14	CASSLGFLANVLTF	TGTGCCAGCAGCTTGGGGTTTTTGGCCAACGTCCTGACTTTC
TRBJ1-4	TRBV4-1	NA	NA	14	CASSQGQSGEKLFF	TGCGCCAGCAGCCAAGGGCAGTCTGGTGAAAAACTGTTTTTT
TRBJ1-5	TRBV5-6	NA	NA	14	CASSHGQTNQPQHF	TGTGCCAGCAGCCATGGACAGACCAATCAGCCCCAGCATTTT
TRBJ1-5	TRBV25-1	TRBD1	NA	18	CASSGWVQDRGRDQPQHF	TGTGCCAGCAGTGGGTGGGTCCAGGACAGGGGGCGGGATCAGCCCCAGCATTTT
TRBJ1-1	TRBV28	NA	NA	11	CASRRTGEAFF	TGTGCCAGCAGGAGGACGGGCGAAGCTTTCTTT
TRBJ2-3	TRBV19	NA	NA	14	CASTLAGLTDTQYF	TGTGCCAGTACTTTGGCAGGGCTCACAGATACGCAGTATTTT
TRBJ1-5	TRBV28	TRBD1	once	18	CASKVVSGTGGGRQPQHF	TGTGCCAGCAAAGTAGTATCCGGGACAGGGGGCGGTCGTCAGCCCCAGCATTTT
TRBJ2-5	TRBV3-1/TRBV3-2	NA	NA	14	CASSQDPGGGTQYF	TGTGCCAGCAGCCAAGATCCCGGAGGCGGGACCCAGTACTTC
TRBJ2-2	TRBV29-1	TRBD1	NA	14	CSVSPGQVTGELFF	TGCAGCGTTAGCCCCGGACAGGTCACCGGGGAGCTGTTTTTT
TRBJ1-2	TRBV6-1	TRBD1	once	15	CASSEWTGGSYGYTF	TGTGCCAGCAGTGAATGGACAGGAGGATCCTATGGCTACACCTTC
TRBJ2-5	TRBV28	NA	NA	15	CASSYGGSAQETQYF	TGTGCCAGCAGTTATGGGGGCTCGGCCCAAGAGACCCAGTACTTC
TRBJ1-2	TRBV19	NA	NA	13	CASSISSNYGYTF	TGTGCCAGTAGTATCTCCTCGAACTATGGCTACACCTTC